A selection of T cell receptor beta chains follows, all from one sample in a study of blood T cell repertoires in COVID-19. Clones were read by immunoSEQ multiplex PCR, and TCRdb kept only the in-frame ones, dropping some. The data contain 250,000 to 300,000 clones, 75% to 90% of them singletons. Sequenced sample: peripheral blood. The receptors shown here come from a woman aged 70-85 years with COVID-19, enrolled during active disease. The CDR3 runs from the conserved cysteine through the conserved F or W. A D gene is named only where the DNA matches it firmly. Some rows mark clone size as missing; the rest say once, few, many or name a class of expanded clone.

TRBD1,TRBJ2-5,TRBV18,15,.,CASSPRTGGQETQYF,TGTGCCAGCTCACCTAGGACAGGGGGTCAAGAGACCCAGTACTTC
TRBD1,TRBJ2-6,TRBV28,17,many,CASSLRQGASGANVLTF,TGTGCCAGCAGTTTACGACAGGGGGCGTCCGGGGCCAACGTCCTGACTTTC
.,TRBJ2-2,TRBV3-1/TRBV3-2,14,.,CASSLGLNTGELFF,TGTGCCAGCAGCCTAGGACTGAACACCGGGGAGCTGTTTTTT
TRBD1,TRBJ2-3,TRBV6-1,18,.,CASSAVTGGWSGTDTQYF,TGTGCCAGCAGTGCAGTCACAGGGGGTTGGTCGGGCACAGATACGCAGTATTTT
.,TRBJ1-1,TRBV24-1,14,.,CATSNIGQNTEAFF,TGTGCCACCAGCAACATAGGACAGAACACTGAAGCTTTCTTT
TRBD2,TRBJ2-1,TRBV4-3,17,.,CASSLLNSGSAYNEQFF,TGCGCCAGCAGCCTTTTGAATAGCGGGAGCGCCTACAATGAGCAGTTCTTC
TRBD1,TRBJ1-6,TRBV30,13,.,CAWRGQGGSPLHF,TGTGCCTGGAGGGGACAGGGCGGCTCACCCCTCCACTTT
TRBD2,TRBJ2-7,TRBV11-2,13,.,CASKREGPREQYF,TGTGCCAGCAAGCGGGAGGGCCCGCGCGAGCAGTACTTC
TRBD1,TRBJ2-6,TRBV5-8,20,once,CASSLGQGVLPYSGANVLTF,TGTGCCAGCAGCTTGGGACAGGGGGTTCTCCCCTACTCTGGGGCCAACGTCCTGACTTTC
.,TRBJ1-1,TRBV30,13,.,CAWGLTRDTEAFF,TGTGCCTGGGGTTTGACCAGGGACACTGAAGCTTTCTTT
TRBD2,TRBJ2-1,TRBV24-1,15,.,CATSDSWTSSGEQFF,TGTGCCACCAGTGATTCCTGGACTAGTTCTGGTGAGCAGTTCTTC
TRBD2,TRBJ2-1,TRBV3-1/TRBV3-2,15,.,CASSQDSGRFNEQFF,TGTGCCAGCAGCCAAGATAGCGGGAGGTTCAATGAGCAGTTCTTC
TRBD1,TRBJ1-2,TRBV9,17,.,CASSPRQGQITNYGYTF,TGTGCCAGCAGCCCCCGACAGGGACAAATAACAAACTATGGCTACACCTTC
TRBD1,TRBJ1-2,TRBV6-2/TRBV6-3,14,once,CASSPSDRNYGYTF,TGTGCCAGCAGCCCCTCGGACAGGAACTATGGCTACACCTTC
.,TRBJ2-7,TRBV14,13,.,CASSQGHLFEQYF,TGTGCCAGCAGCCAAGGGCACCTCTTTGAGCAGTACTTC
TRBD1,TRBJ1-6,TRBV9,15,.,CASSVAGQGFSPLHF,TGTGCCAGCAGCGTAGCGGGACAGGGTTTTTCACCCCTCCACTTT
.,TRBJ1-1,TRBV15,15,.,CATSVNRAGHTEAFF,TGTGCCACCAGCGTAAACAGGGCCGGCCACACTGAAGCTTTCTTT
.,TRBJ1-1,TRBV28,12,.,CASTGGNTEAFF,TGTGCCAGCACCGGCGGGAACACTGAAGCTTTCTTT
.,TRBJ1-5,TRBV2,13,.,CASRRGRGQPQHF,TGTGCCAGCAGGCGGGGAAGGGGTCAGCCCCAGCATTTT
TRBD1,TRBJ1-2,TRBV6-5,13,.,CASRTGVGYGYTF,TGTGCCAGCAGAACAGGGGTTGGGTATGGCTACACCTTC
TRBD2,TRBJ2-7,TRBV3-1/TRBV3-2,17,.,CASSRETSGGYPYEQYF,TGTGCCAGCAGCCGTGAAACTAGCGGGGGCTATCCCTACGAGCAGTACTTC
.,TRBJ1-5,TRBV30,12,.,CAGGWGNQPQHF,TGTGCCGGAGGATGGGGCAATCAGCCCCAGCATTTT
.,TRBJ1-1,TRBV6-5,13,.,CAGSRQENTEAFF,TGTGCCGGGTCCCGACAGGAGAACACTGAAGCTTTCTTT
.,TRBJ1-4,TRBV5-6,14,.,CASSLGGTREKLFF,TGTGCCAGCAGCTTGGGAGGGACAAGGGAAAAACTGTTTTTT
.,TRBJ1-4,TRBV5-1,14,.,CASSLGGTNEKLFF,TGCGCCAGCAGCTTGGGAGGGACTAATGAAAAACTGTTTTTT
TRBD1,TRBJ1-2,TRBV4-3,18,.,CASSQGTGTAISIYGYTF,TGCGCCAGCAGCCAAGGCACCGGGACAGCTATATCTATCTATGGCTACACCTTC
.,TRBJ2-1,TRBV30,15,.,CAWSVRLGAYNEQFF,TGTGCCTGGAGTGTACGGTTAGGAGCCTACAATGAGCAGTTCTTC
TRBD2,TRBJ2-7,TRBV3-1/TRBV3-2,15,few,CASSRIASGTYEQYF,TGTGCCAGCAGCCGGATCGCTAGCGGAACATACGAGCAGTACTTC
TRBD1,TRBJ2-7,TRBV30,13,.,CAWDEGQTYEQYF,TGTGCCTGGGACGAGGGACAGACCTACGAGCAGTACTTC
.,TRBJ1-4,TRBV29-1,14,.,CSATVRGSNEKLFF,TGCAGCGCCACCGTGAGGGGGTCTAATGAAAAACTGTTTTTT
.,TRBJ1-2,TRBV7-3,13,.,CASSLKPSGGYTF,TGTGCCAGCAGCTTAAAACCCTCGGGTGGCTACACCTTC
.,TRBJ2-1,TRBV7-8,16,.,CASSLVRSAGKNEQFF,TGTGCCAGCAGCTTAGTGAGGAGTGCGGGAAAGAATGAGCAGTTCTTC
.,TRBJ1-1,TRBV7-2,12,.,CASSFVSTEAFF,TGTGCCAGCAGCTTTGTGAGCACTGAAGCTTTCTTT
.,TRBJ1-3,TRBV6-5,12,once,CASRTGSDTIYF,TGTGCCAGCAGGACAGGTTCGGACACCATATATTTT
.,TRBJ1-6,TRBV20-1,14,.,CSASHGRPGSPLHF,TGCAGTGCTAGTCATGGGCGCCCGGGGTCACCCCTCCACTTT
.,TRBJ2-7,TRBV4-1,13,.,CASSQEPSYEQYF,TGCGCCAGCAGCCAAGAGCCCAGCTACGAGCAGTACTTC
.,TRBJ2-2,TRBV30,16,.,CAGRWVGRPNTGELFF,TGTGCCGGCCGGTGGGTGGGGCGGCCGAACACCGGGGAGCTGTTTTTT
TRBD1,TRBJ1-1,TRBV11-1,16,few,CASRYKTGQGSTEAFF,TGTGCCAGCAGATATAAGACGGGACAGGGATCCACTGAAGCTTTCTTT
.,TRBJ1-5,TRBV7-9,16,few,CASSLGMGADNQPQHF,TGTGCCAGCAGCTTAGGGATGGGGGCAGACAATCAGCCCCAGCATTTT
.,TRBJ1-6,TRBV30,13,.,CAWSGAGVSPLHF,TGTGCCTGGAGTGGGGCAGGTGTCTCACCCCTCCACTTT
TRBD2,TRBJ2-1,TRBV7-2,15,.,CASSSIRLADNEQFF,TGTGCCAGCAGCTCCATCCGGCTAGCGGACAATGAGCAGTTCTTC
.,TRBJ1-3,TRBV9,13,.,CASISGDGNTIYF,TGTGCCAGCATTTCAGGGGATGGAAACACCATATATTTT
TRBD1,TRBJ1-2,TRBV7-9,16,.,CASSPSGQTPNYGYTF,TGTGCCAGCAGCCCATCGGGACAGACTCCAAACTATGGCTACACCTTC
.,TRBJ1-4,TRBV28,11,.,CASSFTGKLFF,TGTGCCAGCAGTTTTACAGGGAAACTGTTTTTT
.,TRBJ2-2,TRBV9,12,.,CASSPNYGELFF,TGTGCCAGCAGCCCCAACTACGGGGAGCTGTTTTTT
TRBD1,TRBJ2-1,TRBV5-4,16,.,CASSWTRDRGNNEQFF,TGTGCCAGCAGCTGGACCCGGGACAGGGGTAACAATGAGCAGTTCTTC
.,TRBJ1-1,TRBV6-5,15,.,CASSYSPAGGTEAFF,TGTGCCAGCAGTTACTCGCCGGCTGGCGGCACTGAAGCTTTCTTT
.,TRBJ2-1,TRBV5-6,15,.,CASSPTRIGYNEQFF,TGTGCCAGCAGTCCCACTAGGATCGGTTACAATGAGCAGTTCTTC
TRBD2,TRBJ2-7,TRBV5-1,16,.,CASSPGTSGSYYEQYF,TGCGCCAGCAGCCCAGGGACTAGCGGGAGTTACTACGAGCAGTACTTC
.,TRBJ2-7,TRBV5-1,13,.,CASRFTDRREQYF,TGCGCCAGCAGATTTACCGACAGGCGAGAGCAGTACTTC
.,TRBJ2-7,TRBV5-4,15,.,CASSKGGRDSYEQYF,TGTGCCAGCAGCAAGGGAGGACGGGACTCCTACGAGCAGTACTTC
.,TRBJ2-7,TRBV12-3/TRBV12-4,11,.,CASSLKYEQYF,TGTGCCAGCAGCCTAAAATACGAGCAGTACTTC
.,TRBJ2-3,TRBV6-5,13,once,CASSSWSADTQYF,TGTGCCAGCAGTTCCTGGTCGGCAGATACGCAGTATTTT
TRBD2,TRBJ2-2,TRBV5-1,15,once,CASRWSGSNDGELFF,TGCGCCAGCAGATGGAGCGGGAGCAACGACGGGGAGCTGTTTTTT
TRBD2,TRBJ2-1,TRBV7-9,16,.,CASSLAGEGNLNEQFF,TGTGCCAGCAGCTTAGCGGGGGAGGGCAATCTAAATGAGCAGTTCTTC